The 3 T cell receptor beta chains in this list originate from one sample, sequenced in a study of blood T cell repertoires in COVID-19. Only in-frame clones appear in the TCRdb table, and some are missing; sequencing was by immunoSEQ multiplex PCR. The sample includes a few hundred thousand clones, 91% of them seen just once. The source material was peripheral blood. The source is a person in their late teens or twenties with COVID-19, enrolled during active disease.

A few counts support this clone. This chain connects TRBV29-1 to TRBJ2-5, with 8 bases that match TRBD2. Germline assignment: CDR1 SQVTM and CDR2 ANQGSEA. CDR3 length: 15 amino acids. J was trimmed by 4 bases and V by 6 bases; bases with no gene match: 13. The CDR3 coding sequence is TGCAGCGTGGACACCTCCGGGACTAGACTAGAGACCCAGTACTTC. Residues: CSVDTSGTRLETQYF. Variable domain in full (rest from reference TRBV29-1 and TRBJ2-5): SAVISQKPSRDICQRGTSLTIQCQVDSQVTMMFWYRQQPGQSLTLIATANQGSEATYESGFVIDKFPISRPNLTFSTLTVSNMSPEDSSIYLCSVDTSGTRLETQYFGPGTRLLVL.

V usage is TRBV12-3 or TRBV12-4 and J usage is TRBJ2-7; no clear D. Trimming stripped 8 bases from V and 2 bases from J, with 4 bases between. The CDR3 loop spans 10 amino acids. This chain's CDR3 is CASYAYEQYF. DNA of the CDR3: TGTGCCAGCTATGCCTACGAGCAGTACTTC.

The chain joins TRBV5-8 to TRBJ2-3; the match to TRBD1 covers 9 bases. CDR3 length: 15 residues. Unmatched junction bases numbered 4, after V lost 3 bases and J lost 2 bases. Germline CDR1 reads SGHTS; CDR2 reads YDEGEE. CDR3 sequence reads: CASSSGTGLTDTQYF. The DNA of the CDR3 is TGTGCCAGCAGCTCCGGGACAGGGCTCACAGATACGCAGTATTTT.